This T cell receptor (beta chain) was recorded in a study of cytomegalovirus exposure and HLA in healthy donors. A remark on this clone: Its antigen is not identified.

Researchers ran the PCR with 60 Vbeta and 13 Jbeta primers. The data were produced by immunoSEQ multiplex PCR, yet TCRdb's version contains in-frame clones alone and is incomplete. This repertoire shows around 63,000 clones, 65% to 85% found once; its top ten account for around 2.9%. General study points: An analysis that came later showed most CMV-associated TCR beta chains appearing HLA-restricted.

This TCR came from a woman in her thirties in good health and CMV-seronegative. The sequenced sample consisted of PBMCs.

CDR3 loop: CASSGRLAGTDTQYF. CDR3 nucleotides: TGTGCCAGCAGTGGCCGACTAGCGGGCACAGATACGCAGTATTTT. The V gene is TRBV28, the J gene TRBJ2-3, with 9 bases fitting TRBD2. Germline V gives CDR1 MDHEN, CDR2 SYDVKM. After removal of 5 bases from V and 1 base from J, the junction contained 4 bases not matched to a gene. CDR3 length: 15 residues. Full variable domain (remainder filled in from reference TRBV28 and TRBJ2-3): DVKVTQSSRYLVKRTGEKVFLECVQDMDHENMFWYRQDPGLGLRLIYFSYDVKMKEKGDIPEGYSVSREKKERFSLILESASTNQTSMYLCASSGRLAGTDTQYFGPGTRLTVL.